The sequence of this TCR beta chain was determined in a study of blood T cell repertoires in COVID-19 (dated by TCRdb to 2020 to 2022). A note on the overall study: The collaborator samples originated in the United States, Italy and Spain and spanned the acute and convalescent phases of COVID-19. The samples were drawn from two sources: the first 160 participants of the ongoing ImmuneRACE study, and about 1,300 subjects contributed by 6 global collaborators. The sample metadata nearly always contained a de-identified subject ID, COVID-19 status, age in years and sex. Deeply sampled blood TCRbeta repertoires from subjects exposed to, actively infected with, or recovered from COVID-19 were included in the dataset. The prospective study material was composed of cDNA or gDNA derived from T cells, B-cell-depleted T cells, or PBMCs. Where HLA class I and class II types were available, the types were taken from metadata supplied by the sample provider, not from assay-based typing. A freely available public database, intended as a resource for researchers studying the immune response to SARS-CoV-2, is where the repertoires were released. Summary of the overall study and its limitations: How much clinical and demographic metadata was included differed by source and by participant, and the metadata was provided uncurated.

Enrolling through a virtual design, the prospective study's participants ranged in age from roughly 18 to 95 years and lived across 24 United States geographic areas. In the prospective study, cohorts were assigned on the basis of participant-reported clinical history obtained from a screening survey and a study questionnaire. Exposed participants were defined as having been in contact with someone with a PCR-confirmed or clinician-diagnosed COVID-19 case within 2 weeks of study entry. Mobile phlebotomists in the prospective study collected whole blood, serum and a nasopharyngeal or oropharyngeal swab from every participant. Additional blood draws and questionnaires over an approximately two-month period could optionally be provided by prospective study participants. Prospective study blood samples were shipped either frozen or at room temperature before DNA extraction. Regarding this clone: Its antigen remains undetermined. No per-base quality is available; no much larger clone lies one base away.

TCRbeta CDR3 regions were amplified from genomic DNA by means of the immunoSEQ Assay, a bias-controlled multiplex PCR. As for the original processing: Within the assay, amplification of reference gene primers was used to estimate how many nucleated cells each sample contained. To quantify the absolute abundance of each unique TCRbeta CDR3 rearrangement, sequence reads were collapsed and filtered. Productive Simpson clonality was computed per sample as the square root of Simpson's diversity index over productive rearrangements. What TCRdb holds here is the immuneACCESS table cut down to in-frame rearrangements. Part of the clones is not present; checked against another copy, under half of the missing clones reflect an unresolved V gene, and the others are unexplained. V and J calls plus clone size are reproduced from that table; the DNA served to infer D and trimming. This sample comprises hundreds of thousands of clones, 65% to 90% of them detected only once. The ten biggest clones cover 4.5% to 5.5% of the sample.

Including cysteine and phenylalanine, the CDR3 has 14 amino acids. Only the CDR3 DNA is retained, 42 bases long and in frame from the first base. V loses 4 bases of germline sequence and J loses 0 bases, and the interval between the two ends is 7 bases. The germline V gene encodes CDR1 LNHDA and CDR2 SQIVND (reference sequence). The material sequenced was PBMCs or T cells enriched from blood (not recorded which). The receptor was isolated from a woman aged 25 to 39 who had been exposed to COVID-19. The V gene is TRBV19 and the J gene is TRBJ1-3; no D segment can be confidently identified. The DNA is as follows: TGTGCCAGTAGTACCCAAAACTCTGGAAACACCATATATTTT. The resulting protein is CASSTQNSGNTIYF. The CDR3 plus the reference TRBV19 and TRBJ1-3 genes for the other parts give the full variable domain: DGGITQSPKYLFRKEGQNVTLSCEQNLNHDAMYWYRQDPGQGLRLIYYSQIVNDFQKGDIAEGYSVSREKKESFPLTVTSAQKNPTAFYLCASSTQNSGNTIYFGEGSWLTVV.